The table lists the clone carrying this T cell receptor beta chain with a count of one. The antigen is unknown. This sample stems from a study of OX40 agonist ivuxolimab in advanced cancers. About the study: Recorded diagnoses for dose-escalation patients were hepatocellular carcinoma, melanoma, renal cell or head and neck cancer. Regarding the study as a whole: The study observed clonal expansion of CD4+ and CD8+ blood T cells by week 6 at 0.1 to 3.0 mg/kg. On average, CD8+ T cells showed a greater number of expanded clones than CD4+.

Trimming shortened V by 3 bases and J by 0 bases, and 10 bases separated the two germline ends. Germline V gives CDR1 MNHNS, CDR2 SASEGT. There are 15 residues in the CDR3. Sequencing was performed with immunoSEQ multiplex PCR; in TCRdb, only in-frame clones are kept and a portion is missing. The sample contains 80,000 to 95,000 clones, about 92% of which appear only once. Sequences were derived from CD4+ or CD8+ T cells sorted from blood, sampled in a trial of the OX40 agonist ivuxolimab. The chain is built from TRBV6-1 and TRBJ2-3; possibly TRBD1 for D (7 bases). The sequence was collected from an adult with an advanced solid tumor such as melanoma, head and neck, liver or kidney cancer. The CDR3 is CASSDRGESTDTQYF. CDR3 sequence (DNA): TGTGCCAGCAGTGACAGGGGGGAAAGCACAGATACGCAGTATTTT.